Below are 4 T cell receptor beta chains sequenced from a single sample in a study of control samples from healthy donors and cancer patients. Assay: immunoSEQ multiplex PCR; the TCRdb copy retains only in-frame clones and omits some. The table lists approximately 100,000 clones, approximately 81% of them singletons. The source material was blood. The receptor set was obtained from a woman aged 35 to 49 in good health.

The chain carries TRBV7-6 and TRBJ1-2; perhaps TRBD1 as D (6 bases). Germline loops: CDR1 SGHVS, CDR2 FNYEAQ. The CDR3 has 13 residues. Trimming took 5 bases from V and 4 from J, leaving 11 bases between them. CDR3 nucleotides: TGTGCCAGCAGCCCCCAGGGGATCTATGGCTACACCTTC. This codes for CASSPQGIYGYTF.

This chain joins TRBV29-1 and TRBJ2-3, with no clear D. CDR3 length: 13 residues. Germline loops: CDR1 SQVTM, CDR2 ANQGSEA. Between the trimmed V and J ends, which lost 0 bases and 0 bases, there was a span of 4 bases. Here the CDR3 reads CSVEEYSTDTQYF. CDR3 sequence (DNA): TGCAGCGTTGAAGAATACAGCACAGATACGCAGTATTTT.

The chain employs TRBV3-1 (or the pseudogene TRBV3-2) and TRBJ1-2; weak D call: TRBD1 (5 bases). CDR1 and CDR2 from the germline V gene are LGHDT and YNNKEL (reference sequence). V was trimmed by 5 bases and J by 2 bases, leaving 18 bases between them. The CDR3 is made up of 16 amino acids. This CDR3 reads CASSSRSGGVNYGYTF. For the CDR3, the DNA is TGTGCCAGCAGCTCTCGAAGCGGGGGGGTAAACTATGGCTACACCTTC.

The V gene is TRBV2, the J gene TRBJ2-7; D is ambiguous. Trimming shortened V by 6 bases and J by 3 bases, and 12 bases separated the two germline ends. In germline, CDR1 is SNHLY, CDR2 FYNNEI. The length of the CDR3 is 13 residues. The CDR3 bases are TGTGCCAGCAGGAACGGGCCCATCTACGAGCAGTACTTC. This codes for CASRNGPIYEQYF.